This TCR beta chain was identified during a study of CD39 and CD103 CD8 tumor-infiltrating T cells. Method: immunoSEQ multiplex PCR; TCRdb's copy keeps in-frame clones and lacks some. The table includes roughly 1,200 clones, around 80% detected once. On this clone itself: The antigen is undetermined.

Study-level findings and limits: Blood and uninvolved lymph node rarely held DP TIL clonotypes.

Sequenced input: CD8+ T cells sorted from blood. Subset meaning: total memory CD8 T cells (CD45RA-CCR7+/-) from blood or uninvolved lymph node. The source is a human donor with head and neck squamous cell carcinoma.

The CDR3 reads CASSRPGTGLNEQFF. CDR3 coding DNA: TGTGCCAGCAGCCGTCCCGGGACAGGGTTGAATGAGCAGTTCTTC. The chain joins TRBV7-2 to TRBJ2-1, with 9 bases fitting TRBD1. The junction had 9 bases not matched to a gene; V was cut back by 5 bases and J by 7 bases. The CDR3 has 15 amino acids. The germline V gene encodes CDR1 SGHTA and CDR2 FQGNSA.